The clone carrying this T cell receptor beta chain was picked up many times. Template material for amplifying TCR beta CDR3 regions consisted of RNA transcripts. The HTBI set primed first-round TCR CDR3 RT-PCR. MiXCR, run by TCRdb on the multiplex PCR reads, gives a single entry per CDR3 protein. The data show about 560,000 distinct CDR3 sequences, roughly a sixth seen once. The record originates from a study of T cells in Graves' hyperthyroidism and ophthalmopathy. CDR1 is DFQATT, CDR2 SNEGSKA, per germline (reference sequence). V lost 1 base to trimming and J lost 0 bases, with 10 bases between them. This CDR3 spans 14 amino acids. Exclusions: uncontrolled infection, other autoimmune disease, pregnancy, lactation.

Input material: blood. This clonotype was obtained from a woman younger than 35 with Graves' hyperthyroidism. The chain recombines TRBV20-1 with TRBJ2-7; maybe TRBD1 (5 bases). The CDR3 sequence: CSARVDSSSYEQYF. CDR3 DNA sequence: TGCAGTGCTAGAGTCGACAGTAGCTCCTACGAGCAGTACTTC.